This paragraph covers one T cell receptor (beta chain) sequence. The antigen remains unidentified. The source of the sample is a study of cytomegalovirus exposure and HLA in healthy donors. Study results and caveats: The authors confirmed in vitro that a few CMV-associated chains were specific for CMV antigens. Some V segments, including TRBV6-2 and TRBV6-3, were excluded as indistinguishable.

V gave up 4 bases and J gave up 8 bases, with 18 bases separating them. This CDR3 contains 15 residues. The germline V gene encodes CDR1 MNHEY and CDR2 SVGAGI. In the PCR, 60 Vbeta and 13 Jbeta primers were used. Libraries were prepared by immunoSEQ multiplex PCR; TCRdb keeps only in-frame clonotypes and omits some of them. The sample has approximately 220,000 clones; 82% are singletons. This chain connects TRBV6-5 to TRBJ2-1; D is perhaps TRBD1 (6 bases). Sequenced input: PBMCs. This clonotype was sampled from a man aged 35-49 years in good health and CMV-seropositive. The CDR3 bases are TGTGCCAGCAGTTTGACAGGATGGCGGACCGATGAGCAGTTCTTC. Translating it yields CASSLTGWRTDEQFF.